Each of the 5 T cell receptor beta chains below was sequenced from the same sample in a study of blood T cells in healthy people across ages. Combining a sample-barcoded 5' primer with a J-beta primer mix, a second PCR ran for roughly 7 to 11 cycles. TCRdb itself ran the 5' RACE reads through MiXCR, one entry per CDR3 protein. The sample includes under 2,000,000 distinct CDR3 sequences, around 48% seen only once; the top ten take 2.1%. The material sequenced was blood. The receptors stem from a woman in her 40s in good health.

The CDR3 region is CASSQLILAYNEQFF. The CDR3 DNA reads TGTGCCAGCAGCCAACTAATCCTAGCCTACAATGAGCAGTTCTTC. This rearrangement joins TRBV14 to TRBJ2-1; D is unclear. CDR1 and CDR2 from the germline V gene are SGHDN and FVKESK. Trimming pared 2 bases from V and 2 bases from J, leaving 10 bases between. The CDR3 is 15 residues long.

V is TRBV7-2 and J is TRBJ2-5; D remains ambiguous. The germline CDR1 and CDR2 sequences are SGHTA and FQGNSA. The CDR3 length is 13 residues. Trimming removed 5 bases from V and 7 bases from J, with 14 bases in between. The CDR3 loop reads CASSLKPAGTQYF. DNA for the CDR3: TGTGCCAGCAGCCTAAAGCCCGCCGGGACCCAGTACTTC.

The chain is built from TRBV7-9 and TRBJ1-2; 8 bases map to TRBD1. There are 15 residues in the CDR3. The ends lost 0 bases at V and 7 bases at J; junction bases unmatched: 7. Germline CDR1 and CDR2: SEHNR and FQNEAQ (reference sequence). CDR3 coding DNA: TGTGCCAGCAGCTTAGCCCTACCAGGGGGCTCTGGCTACACCTTC. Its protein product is CASSLALPGGSGYTF.

CDR3 in DNA: TGCGCCAGCACTCCGGATTCCTCCTACGAGCAGTACTTC. Its translation: CASTPDSSYEQYF. The rearrangement uses TRBV4-1 and TRBJ2-7, with D unresolved. Germline V gene lookup returns CDR1 MGHRA and CDR2 YSYEKL. The CDR3 spans 13 residues. Deletions cut 7 bases from V and 0 bases from J, with 10 bases between.

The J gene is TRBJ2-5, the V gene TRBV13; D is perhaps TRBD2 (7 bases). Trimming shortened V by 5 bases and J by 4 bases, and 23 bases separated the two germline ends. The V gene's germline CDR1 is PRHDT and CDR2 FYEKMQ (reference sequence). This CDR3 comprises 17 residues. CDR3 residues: CASSPPGAGASLETQYF. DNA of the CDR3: TGTGCCAGCAGCCCCCCAGGCGCGGGGGCCTCATTAGAGACCCAGTACTTC.